These T cell receptor beta chains were read from a single sample in a study of beta chain features in type 1 diabetes. Sequencing used immunoSEQ multiplex PCR; TCRdb keeps in-frame clones, though not all of them. The sample has under 300,000 clones, about a sixth seen once; the top ten hold approximately 0.081%. The sample was naive CD4+ T cells from blood. The receptors originated from a man aged 30-40 years with type 1 diabetes. The CDR3 runs from the conserved cysteine through the conserved F or W. D genes are given only for firm matches. Clone size is shown for a subset of rows, as once, few, many or a class of expanded clone.

J gene: TRBJ2-5; D gene: -; clone size: -; V gene: TRBV2; CDR3 DNA: TGTGCCAGCAGTGAATCGGACTTTCAAGAGACCCAGTACTTC; CDR3 protein: CASSESDFQETQYF
J gene: TRBJ2-1; D gene: TRBD1; clone size: few; V gene: TRBV4-3; CDR3 DNA: TGCGCCACAGGTGGGACAGGGGCGAATGAGCAGTTCTTC; CDR3 protein: CATGGTGANEQFF
J gene: TRBJ2-4; D gene: -; clone size: -; V gene: TRBV5-4; CDR3 DNA: TGTGCCAGCAGCTTCTGGGCAGAGAACATTCAGTACTTC; CDR3 protein: CASSFWAENIQYF
J gene: TRBJ2-2; D gene: -; clone size: -; V gene: TRBV29-1; CDR3 DNA: TGCAGCGTTGGGCGCCCGCCCAACACCGGGGAGCTGTTTTTT; CDR3 protein: CSVGRPPNTGELFF
J gene: TRBJ2-5; D gene: -; clone size: few; V gene: TRBV29-1; CDR3 DNA: TGCAGCGTTCTAAGCGGAAAAGAGACCCAGTACTTC; CDR3 protein: CSVLSGKETQYF
J gene: TRBJ2-1; D gene: TRBD2; clone size: few; V gene: TRBV28; CDR3 DNA: TGTGCCAGCACTACTAGCGGGACGACCTACAATGAGCAGTTCTTC; CDR3 protein: CASTTSGTTYNEQFF
J gene: TRBJ2-1; D gene: TRBD2; clone size: few; V gene: TRBV7-2; CDR3 DNA: TGTGCCTCCCGACTAGCGGGGACAGTCTACAATGAGCAGTTCTTC; CDR3 protein: CASRLAGTVYNEQFF
J gene: TRBJ1-5; D gene: -; clone size: -; V gene: TRBV5-6; CDR3 DNA: TGTGCCAGCAGCCTGGGGGGGGCGAGCAATCAGCCCCAGCATTTT; CDR3 protein: CASSLGGASNQPQHF
J gene: TRBJ2-5; D gene: -; clone size: -; V gene: TRBV9; CDR3 DNA: TGTGCCAGCAGCGTAGTTTGGGGTGCGGACCAAGAGACCCAGTACTTC; CDR3 protein: CASSVVWGADQETQYF
J gene: TRBJ2-1; D gene: -; clone size: -; V gene: TRBV5-1; CDR3 DNA: TGCGCCAGCAGCCGAAGCAGCTCCTACAATGAGCAGTTCTTC; CDR3 protein: CASSRSSSYNEQFF
J gene: TRBJ2-5; D gene: -; clone size: -; V gene: TRBV10-3; CDR3 DNA: TGTGCCATCCCTCTCTTGGGTGGCGAGACCCAGTACTTC; CDR3 protein: CAIPLLGGETQYF
J gene: TRBJ2-1; D gene: -; clone size: few; V gene: TRBV19; CDR3 DNA: TGTGCCAGTAGTATAGATTGGTATAGCAATGAGCAGTTCTTC; CDR3 protein: CASSIDWYSNEQFF
J gene: TRBJ1-1; D gene: TRBD1; clone size: -; V gene: TRBV6-6; CDR3 DNA: TGTGCCAGCACCGGACAGGGAATAAGCACTGAAGCTTTCTTT; CDR3 protein: CASTGQGISTEAFF
J gene: TRBJ2-7; D gene: -; clone size: -; V gene: TRBV29-1; CDR3 DNA: TGCAGCGTTGAAGATCCGAGCTCCTACGAGCAGTACTTC; CDR3 protein: CSVEDPSSYEQYF
J gene: TRBJ2-5; D gene: TRBD2; clone size: few; V gene: TRBV19; CDR3 DNA: TGTGCCAGTAGTTTGACGACTAGCGGGCAAGAGACCCAGTACTTC; CDR3 protein: CASSLTTSGQETQYF
J gene: TRBJ2-5; D gene: -; clone size: -; V gene: TRBV11-2; CDR3 DNA: TGTGCCAGCAGCTCGGGACATCTAGAGACCCAGTACTTC; CDR3 protein: CASSSGHLETQYF
J gene: TRBJ2-7; D gene: TRBD1; clone size: few; V gene: TRBV29-1; CDR3 DNA: TGCAGCGTTCGGACAGGGCCTTCCTACGAGCAGTACTTC; CDR3 protein: CSVRTGPSYEQYF
J gene: TRBJ1-3; D gene: TRBD1; clone size: few; V gene: TRBV6-6; CDR3 DNA: TGTGCCAGCAGCCCGGGACAGTCCTCTGGAAACACCATATATTTT; CDR3 protein: CASSPGQSSGNTIYF
J gene: TRBJ1-1; D gene: TRBD1; clone size: -; V gene: TRBV2; CDR3 DNA: TGTGCCAGCGGACAGGGCAGTGAAGCTTTCTTT; CDR3 protein: CASGQGSEAFF
J gene: TRBJ2-1; D gene: TRBD2; clone size: few; V gene: TRBV29-1; CDR3 DNA: TGCAGCGCAGGGACTAGCTTCTACAATGAGCAGTTCTTC; CDR3 protein: CSAGTSFYNEQFF
J gene: TRBJ1-1; D gene: -; clone size: -; V gene: TRBV7-9; CDR3 DNA: TGTGCCAGCAGCTTATCGACAGGAAATACTGAAGCTTTCTTT; CDR3 protein: CASSLSTGNTEAFF
J gene: TRBJ1-1; D gene: -; clone size: -; V gene: TRBV29-1; CDR3 DNA: TGCAGCGTTGAAGAGGCGGGAGGTAAGAACACTGAAGCTTTCTTT; CDR3 protein: CSVEEAGGKNTEAFF
J gene: TRBJ1-1; D gene: TRBD1; clone size: -; V gene: TRBV2; CDR3 DNA: TGTGCCAGCAGTGACCAGGGGGCGACTGAAGCTTTCTTT; CDR3 protein: CASSDQGATEAFF
J gene: TRBJ2-7; D gene: -; clone size: -; V gene: TRBV4-3; CDR3 DNA: TGCGCCAGCAGCCAAGATTACGTACACTCCTACGAGCAGTACTTC; CDR3 protein: CASSQDYVHSYEQYF
J gene: TRBJ2-5; D gene: -; clone size: few; V gene: TRBV29-1; CDR3 DNA: TGCAGCGTTGAAGCCCATACCGGGCCCATGGGCGGGGAGACCCAGTACTTC; CDR3 protein: CSVEAHTGPMGGETQYF
J gene: TRBJ2-1; D gene: TRBD2; clone size: few; V gene: TRBV7-6; CDR3 DNA: TGTGCCAGCAGCTTAGGGGGCGGGACTACCGTCAATGAGCAGTTCTTC; CDR3 protein: CASSLGGGTTVNEQFF
J gene: TRBJ2-7; D gene: -; clone size: -; V gene: TRBV29-1; CDR3 DNA: TGCAGCGTCATAGGGTCAGAGAAAGCTGGGCAGTACTTC; CDR3 protein: CSVIGSEKAGQYF
J gene: TRBJ1-1; D gene: -; clone size: few; V gene: TRBV9; CDR3 DNA: TGTGCCAGCAGCGTAGACGGAAGGACGGAAGCTTTCTTT; CDR3 protein: CASSVDGRTEAFF
J gene: TRBJ2-1; D gene: -; clone size: once; V gene: TRBV29-1; CDR3 DNA: TGCAGCTCCCGGCGGTGGGGTGGTAATGAGCAGTTCTTC; CDR3 protein: CSSRRWGGNEQFF
J gene: TRBJ2-7; D gene: TRBD2; clone size: few; V gene: TRBV7-2; CDR3 DNA: TGTGCCAGCAGCTTAGTGCCGACTAGCGGGAGCATAAGGGAGCAGTACTTC; CDR3 protein: CASSLVPTSGSIREQYF
J gene: TRBJ2-1; D gene: -; clone size: -; V gene: TRBV4-2; CDR3 DNA: TGTGCCAGCAGCCAAGACGCTAGTGGCAATGAGCAGTTCTTC; CDR3 protein: CASSQDASGNEQFF
J gene: TRBJ2-5; D gene: TRBD2; clone size: -; V gene: TRBV4-1; CDR3 DNA: TGCGCCAGCAGCCCGGACGGGACTAGCTTAGGGGAGACCCAGTACTTC; CDR3 protein: CASSPDGTSLGETQYF
J gene: TRBJ2-1; D gene: TRBD2; clone size: -; V gene: TRBV28; CDR3 DNA: TGTGCCAGCAGCACGGGAGGGGCCCTCAAATTCAATGAGCAGTTCTTC; CDR3 protein: CASSTGGALKFNEQFF
J gene: TRBJ2-3; D gene: TRBD1; clone size: -; V gene: TRBV30; CDR3 DNA: TGTGCCTGGAGTGCGGACAGGGGGTCTTCTGATACGCAGTATTTT; CDR3 protein: CAWSADRGSSDTQYF
J gene: TRBJ2-1; D gene: TRBD2; clone size: -; V gene: TRBV5-5; CDR3 DNA: TGTGCCAGCAGCTTGAGTAGCGGGAGTTACAATGAGCAGTTCTTC; CDR3 protein: CASSLSSGSYNEQFF
J gene: TRBJ1-2; D gene: -; clone size: few; V gene: TRBV13; CDR3 DNA: TGTGCCAGCAGCCCCGGACAGTCCTATGGCTACACCTTC; CDR3 protein: CASSPGQSYGYTF
J gene: TRBJ2-1; D gene: -; clone size: -; V gene: TRBV13; CDR3 DNA: TGTGCCAGCACGTCAACCGGGGCTCAGTTCTTC; CDR3 protein: CASTSTGAQFF
J gene: TRBJ1-2; D gene: -; clone size: few; V gene: TRBV7-2; CDR3 DNA: TGTGCCAGCAGCTATGGGTATGGCTACACCTTC; CDR3 protein: CASSYGYGYTF
J gene: TRBJ2-4; D gene: -; clone size: -; V gene: TRBV4-1; CDR3 DNA: TGCGCCAGCAGCCTCACCGGGACAGCCAAAAACATTCAGTACTTC; CDR3 protein: CASSLTGTAKNIQYF